A single sample gave rise to the 29 T cell receptor beta chains below, sequenced in a study of response to subunit inactivated influenza vaccine. A single record per CDR3 protein comes from TCRdb applying MiXCR to the RT-PCR reads. The sample holds hundreds of thousands of distinct CDR3 sequences, about a tenth seen once. This sample comprised PBMCs from blood, obtained roughly 47 days after vaccination. Receptors originate from a man in his fifties or sixties who received an inactivated influenza vaccine.

This clonotype was counted many times. The chain uses TRBV9 and TRBJ1-2; no reliable D call. CDR3 length: 13 amino acids. Between the trimmed V and J ends, which lost 2 bases and 0 bases, there was a span of 5 bases. Germline V CDR1 and CDR2: SGDLS, YYNGEE. DNA for the CDR3: TGTGCCAGCAGCGTTGGAGCTAACTATGGCTACACCTTC. Translating it yields CASSVGANYGYTF.

This clonotype was observed a few times. The chain recombines TRBV27 with TRBJ2-7, with 8 nucleotides matching TRBD1. Trimming at V came to 6 bases and at J to 3 bases, leaving 7 bases not matched to a gene. Germline loops: CDR1 MNHEY, CDR2 SMNVEV (reference sequence). The CDR3 covers 14 residues. The CDR3 DNA is TGTGCCAGCAGCCGGGACAGGAGTTACTACGAGCAGTACTTC. Protein sequence: CASSRDRSYYEQYF.

This clonotype was picked up many times. The chain uses TRBV6-5 and TRBJ1-6; possibly TRBD1 for D (6 bases). Trimming took off 0 bases at V and 4 bases at J, with 13 bases between the two ends. This CDR3 comprises 17 residues. The germline CDR1 and CDR2 sequences are MNHEY and SVGAGI. CDR3 sequence reads: CASSYSISGTYNSPLHF. The CDR3 DNA follows: TGTGCCAGCAGTTACTCGATTTCCGGGACATATAATTCACCCCTCCACTTT.

This clonotype was counted a few times. At one end, the junction sequence differs from germline, possibly due to a read error. This sequence joins TRBV10-3 and TRBJ1-2, with unresolved D. Germline CDR1 and CDR2: ENHRY and SYGVKD. The CDR3 covers 13 residues. CDR3 bases: TGTGCCATCAGTGAGTCCGGTGCCGGCACCCGGATTTTC. Translation gives CAISESGAGTRIF.

There are a few counts of this clonotype. CDR3 in amino acids: CASSQEGRRSSYNSPLHF. The CDR3 DNA reads as TGTGCCAGCAGCCAAGAAGGCAGGCGGAGCTCCTATAATTCACCCCTCCACTTT. The J gene is TRBJ1-6, the V gene TRBV3-1, with D unclear. The CDR3 is 18 amino acids. The germline V gene encodes CDR1 LGHDT and CDR2 YNNKEL (reference sequence). V lost 0 bases, J lost 0 bases, and 12 bases lay in between.

This chain links TRBV29-1 with TRBJ2-2; TRBD1 matches 8 bases. The V and J ends lost 7 bases and 6 bases, in that order; junction bases with no gene match: 13. Germline loops: CDR1 SQVTM, CDR2 ANQGSEA. This CDR3 comprises 15 residues. CDR3 nucleotide sequence: TGCAGCGCCGATTTGGGGCAGGGGGCCCCCGGGGAGCTGTTTTTT. Protein product: CSADLGQGAPGELFF.

This clonotype was counted many times. This chain joins TRBV5-1 and TRBJ2-7, with TRBD1 matching 8 bases. The CDR3 extends over 15 amino acids. Germline V lookup: CDR1 SGHRS, CDR2 YFSETQ. Trimming cost V 4 bases and J 0 bases; bases outside gene matches: 6. The CDR3 sequence: CASSLKQGGSYEQYF. The CDR3 bases are TGCGCCAGCAGCCTAAAACAGGGGGGCTCCTACGAGCAGTACTTC.

This chain connects TRBV5-1 to TRBJ2-7; perhaps TRBD2 as D (6 bases). Germline-derived CDR1 and CDR2 are SGHRS and YFSETQ. V was shortened by 0 bases and J by 5 bases, with 15 bases between the two germline ends. The CDR3 is made up of 15 amino acids. The DNA of the CDR3 is TGCGCCAGCAGCTTGGAAGGTACTAGCCGGCACGAGCAGTACTTC. This encodes CASSLEGTSRHEQYF.

The J gene is TRBJ1-4, the V gene TRBV4-3; D uncertain. Trimming shortened V by 1 base and J by 7 bases, and 19 bases separated the two germline ends. The CDR3 sequence is 17 residues long. Per the germline V gene, CDR1 is LGHNA and CDR2 is YSLEER. This CDR3 is CASSQGPRDGATEKLFF. The CDR3 DNA follows: TGCGCCAGCAGCCAAGGACCCCGAGACGGAGCGACTGAAAAACTGTTTTTT.

The sample holds many counts of this clonotype. The V and J genes are TRBV27 and TRBJ2-1; the match to TRBD2 covers 9 bases. The CDR3 covers 15 residues. The V gene end was trimmed by 5 bases and the J gene end by 4 bases; junction bases not matched to a gene: 6. CDR1 and CDR2 (germline): MNHEY, SMNVEV (reference sequence). This chain's CDR3 is CASSLSGGRYNEQFF. In nucleotides, the CDR3 is TGTGCCAGCAGTCTTAGCGGGGGCAGATACAATGAGCAGTTCTTC.

This clonotype has just a few counts. J is TRBJ2-1 and V is TRBV11-2; D unclear. V was pared by 5 bases and J by 0 bases, with 20 bases between. Looked up from germline, CDR1 is SGHAT and CDR2 is FQNNGV. This CDR3 region has 18 residues. The CDR3 sequence is CASSPPANLFSSYNEQFF. The CDR3 DNA follows: TGTGCCAGCAGCCCCCCAGCCAACCTCTTTAGCTCCTACAATGAGCAGTTCTTC.

This clonotype was picked up many times. V gene TRBV15 combines with J gene TRBJ2-1; D perhaps matches TRBD2 (6 bases). In germline, CDR1 is LNHNV, CDR2 YYDKDF (reference sequence). The CDR3 extends over 14 amino acids. Trimming cost V 5 bases and J 6 bases, with 14 bases left between them. As DNA, the CDR3 is TGTGCCACCAGCGTTAGCGGCGGTATCAATGAGCAGTTCTTC. Protein: CATSVSGGINEQFF.

This clonotype was detected a few times. The CDR3 is CASSQDWLADYNEQFF. The CDR3 DNA sequence: TGCGCCAGCAGCCAAGATTGGCTAGCGGACTACAATGAGCAGTTCTTC. The chain couples TRBV4-3 to TRBJ2-1; 7 nucleotides match TRBD2. The CDR3 has 16 residues. Germline-derived CDR1 and CDR2 are LGHNA and YSLEER. V lost 0 bases, J lost 3 bases, and 5 bases stayed unmatched.

This clonotype was detected ten times or more. The gene calls are TRBV20-1 and TRBJ2-1; TRBD1 or TRBD2 may be the D gene (5 bases each). Germline V CDR1 and CDR2: DFQATT, SNEGSKA (reference sequence). This CDR3 is 14 amino acids long. V lost 3 bases and J 0 bases, leaving 9 bases between the germline ends. The CDR3 DNA is TGCAGTGCTAGTGATGGGGGCTCCTACAATGAGCAGTTCTTC. It encodes CSASDGGSYNEQFF.

This chain connects TRBV15 to TRBJ2-2; D gene unclear. In germline, CDR1 is LNHNV, CDR2 YYDKDF (reference sequence). The ends were cut back, 4 bases at V and 1 base at J, with 7 bases in the middle. The CDR3 is made up of 14 amino acids. DNA of the CDR3: TGTGCCACCAGCACTACAGTGAACACCGGGGAGCTGTTTTTT. Its translation: CATSTTVNTGELFF.

At least ten counts were recorded for this clonotype. The CDR3: CSVLGREEKLFF. The CDR3 DNA sequence: TGCAGCGTTCTGGGCAGGGAGGAAAAACTGTTTTTT. The chain employs TRBV29-1 and TRBJ1-4; D possibly corresponds to TRBD1 (5 bases). V was cut by 5 bases and J by 8 bases, with 12 bases left in between. The CDR3 has 12 amino acids. CDR1 is SQVTM, CDR2 ANQGSEA, per germline. The entire variable domain, with the rest obtained from reference TRBV29-1 and TRBJ1-4, is as follows: SAVISQKPSRDICQRGTSLTIQCQVDSQVTMMFWYRQQPGQSLTLIATANQGSEATYESGFVIDKFPISRPNLTFSTLTVSNMSPEDSSIYLCSVLGREEKLFFGSGTQLSVL.

There are many counts of this clonotype. The chain uses TRBV6-1 and TRBJ2-5, with D perhaps matching TRBD1 (5 bases). Germline CDR1 MNHNS, CDR2 SASEGT. This CDR3 is built from 13 residues. V was pared by 5 bases and J by 13 bases, with 20 bases between. CDR3 protein: CASSSTGSSSLYF. CDR3 bases: TGTGCCAGCAGTAGTACAGGATCCAGTTCCTTGTACTTC.

This clonotype was seen only a few times. The genes are TRBV5-1 and TRBJ2-3; D gene unclear. The CDR3 runs to 16 residues. The V end lost 6 bases, the J end lost 0 bases, and 17 bases lay between the germline ends. Per the germline V gene, CDR1 is SGHRS and CDR2 is YFSETQ. CDR3 region: CASNLSPAGSTDTQYF. The CDR3 nucleotides read TGCGCCAGCAACCTGAGTCCGGCAGGTAGCACAGATACGCAGTATTTT.

The CDR3, as DNA: TGTGCCAGCACCCCGTTCTCCTACAATGAGCAGTTCTTC. Amino acids: CASTPFSYNEQFF. V gene TRBV12-3 or TRBV12-4 combines with J gene TRBJ2-1; D is undetermined. This CDR3 is 13 amino acids long. Trimming shortened V by 7 bases and J by 0 bases, and 7 bases separated the two germline ends.

As to this clonotype: Since the CDR3 does not end with the conserved phenylalanine or tryptophan, this likely comes from a read error. The chain has TRBV5-6 and TRBJ2-5; D might be TRBD1 (5 bases). With 0 bases removed from V and 5 bases from J, the gap between germline ends came to 14 bases. CDR1 is SGHDT and CDR2 is YYEEEE in the germline V gene. CDR3 length: 15 residues. The CDR3 coding sequence is TGTGCCAGCAGCTTGGCCGTAGGGGAAAGGGAGACCCAGTACTTA. Its protein is CASSLAVGERETQYL.

This clonotype was counted a few times. The rearrangement links TRBV29-1 to TRBJ1-5; no definite D call. Germline-derived CDR1 and CDR2 are SQVTM and ANQGSEA. CDR3 size: 12 residues. Trimming cost V 6 bases and J 1 base, with 7 bases left between them. CDR3 sequence (DNA): TGCAGCGTCGCCAGCAGCAATCAGCCCCAGCATTTT. Its translation: CSVASSNQPQHF.

This rearrangement joins TRBV10-3 to TRBJ1-4; D gene uncertain. Trimming stripped 8 bases from V and 4 bases from J, with 8 bases between. The germline V gene encodes CDR1 ENHRY and CDR2 SYGVKD. The CDR3 extends over 12 amino acids. The CDR3 DNA is TGTGCCATCGGCTACCTTAATGAAAAACTGTTTTTT. This sequence encodes CAIGYLNEKLFF.

This chain uses TRBV24-1 with TRBJ2-2; D is undetermined. Germline CDR1 and CDR2: KGHDR and SFDVKD. V lost 5 bases, J lost 2 bases, and 11 bases lay in between. This CDR3 has 15 residues. In nucleotides, the CDR3 is TGTGCCACCAGTGGGGCAGGTGTAAACACCGGGGAGCTGTTTTTT. Amino acids: CATSGAGVNTGELFF.

The chain employs TRBV20-1 and TRBJ2-7, with TRBD2 matching over 8 bases. The CDR3 length is 16 residues. CDR1 DFQATT and CDR2 SNEGSKA come from the germline V gene (reference sequence). Trimming took 0 bases from V and 4 from J; bases not matched to a gene: 11. CDR3 DNA sequence: TGCAGTGCTAGAGATCAACGGCTAGCGGGCAAGTACGAGCAGTACTTC. Protein: CSARDQRLAGKYEQYF.

The rearrangement joins TRBV6-1 to TRBJ2-6; 10 bases fit TRBD2. The V gene's germline CDR1 is MNHNS and CDR2 SASEGT. This CDR3 has 17 amino acids. With 7 bases clipped from V and 1 base from J, the junction kept 7 bases outside the gene matches. DNA of the CDR3: TGTGCCAGCAAAGTGGGGACTAGCGTGTCTGGGGCCAACGTCCTGACTTTC. This sequence encodes CASKVGTSVSGANVLTF.

V usage is TRBV6-5 and J usage is TRBJ2-7; 12 bases align to TRBD1. The CDR3 consists of 19 residues. Germline-derived CDR1 and CDR2 are MNHEY and SVGAGI. V dropped 4 bases and J dropped 0; count of bases not matched to a gene: 13. CDR3 sequence reads: CASSSPGTGGLWSSYEQYF. DNA of the CDR3: TGTGCCAGCAGTTCCCCCGGGACAGGGGGCTTATGGAGCTCCTACGAGCAGTACTTC.

The sample holds a few counts of this clonotype. This sequence joins TRBV28 and TRBJ2-5; 12 bases fit TRBD2. V dropped 3 bases and J dropped 2; count of bases not matched to a gene: 10. The germline CDR1 and CDR2 sequences are MDHEN and SYDVKM. The CDR3 extends over 18 amino acids. The CDR3 bases are TGTGCCAGCAGTTTTGATCCTAGCGGGGGGGCCGTACAAGAGACCCAGTACTTC. It yields the protein CASSFDPSGGAVQETQYF.

This clonotype has only a few counts. This chain uses TRBV7-2 with TRBJ2-3; 8 nucleotides line up with TRBD2. This CDR3 has 16 residues. The germline V gene has CDR1 SGHTA and CDR2 FQGNSA. After removal of 1 base from V and 6 bases from J, the junction contained 9 bases not matched to a gene. The CDR3 protein is CASSLDGSSGMDTQYF. The CDR3 coding sequence is TGTGCCAGCAGCTTAGATGGTAGTAGCGGGATGGATACGCAGTATTTT.

This clonotype turned up a few times. Written as DNA, the CDR3 is TGTGCCAGCAAGGGGACAGGGTCCCAGACCCAGTACTTC. Its protein is CASKGTGSQTQYF. V usage is TRBV6-1 and J usage is TRBJ2-5; 9 nucleotides align to TRBD1. J was trimmed by 6 bases and V by 7 bases; bases with no gene match: 6. The CDR3 totals 13 residues. The germline gives CDR1 MNHNS, CDR2 SASEGT.